This paragraph reports one T cell receptor (beta chain). The CDR3 is made up of 14 amino acids. With 5 bases removed from V and 3 bases from J, the gap between germline ends came to 12 bases. Per germline, CDR1 KGHDR and CDR2 SFDVKD. The sample belongs to a study of blood T cell repertoires in COVID-19. The repertoire was sequenced with immunoSEQ multiplex PCR; TCRdb's copy has only in-frame clones and lacks some. The table has 80,000 to 95,000 clones, approximately 77% seen once. The sample taken for sequencing was peripheral blood. The sequence came from an elderly woman with acute or convalescent COVID-19. J is TRBJ1-2 and V is TRBV24-1, with TRBD1 as a possible D gene (6 bases). Here the CDR3 reads CATSGGGFDYGYTF. Written as DNA, the CDR3 is TGTGCCACCAGTGGAGGGGGTTTTGACTATGGCTACACCTTC.